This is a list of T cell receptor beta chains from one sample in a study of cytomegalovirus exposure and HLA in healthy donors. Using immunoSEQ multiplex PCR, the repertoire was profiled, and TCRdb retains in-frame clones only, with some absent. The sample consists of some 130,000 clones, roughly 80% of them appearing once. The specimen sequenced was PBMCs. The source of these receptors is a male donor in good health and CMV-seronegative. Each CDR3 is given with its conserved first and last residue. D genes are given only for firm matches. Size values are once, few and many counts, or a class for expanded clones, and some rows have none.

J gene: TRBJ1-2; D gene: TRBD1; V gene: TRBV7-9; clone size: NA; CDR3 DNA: TGTGCCAGCAGCTTAGGACAGGGGGAGGGCTATGGCTACACCTTC; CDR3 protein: CASSLGQGEGYGYTF
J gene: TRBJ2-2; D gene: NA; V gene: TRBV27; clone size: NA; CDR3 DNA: TGTGCCAGCTCCAGACAGTCGAACACCGGGGAGCTGTTTTTT; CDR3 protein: CASSRQSNTGELFF
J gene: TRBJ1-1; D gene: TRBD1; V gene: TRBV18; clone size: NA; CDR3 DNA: TGTGCCAGCTCACCAGGACAGGGGGCCGGGGCTGAAGCTTTCTTT; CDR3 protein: CASSPGQGAGAEAFF
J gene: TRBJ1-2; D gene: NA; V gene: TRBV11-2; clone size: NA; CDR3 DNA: TGTGCCAGCAGCTTTCGGGCCGGAGGGCCGGTCGACACCTTC; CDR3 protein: CASSFRAGGPVDTF
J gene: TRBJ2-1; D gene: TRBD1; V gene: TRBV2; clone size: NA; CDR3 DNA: TGTGCCAGCAGGTTGACAGGGGGCCTCAACAATGAGCAGTTCTTC; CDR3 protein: CASRLTGGLNNEQFF
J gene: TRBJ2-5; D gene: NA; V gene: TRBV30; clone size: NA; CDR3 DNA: TGTGCCTGGAGTGTAGGGGGATTAGGAGAGACCCAGTACTTC; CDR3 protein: CAWSVGGLGETQYF
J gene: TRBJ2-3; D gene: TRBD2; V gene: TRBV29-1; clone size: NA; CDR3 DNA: TGCAGCGTTGCCCTAGCGGGCCTAAGAGCAGATACGCAGTATTTT; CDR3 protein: CSVALAGLRADTQYF
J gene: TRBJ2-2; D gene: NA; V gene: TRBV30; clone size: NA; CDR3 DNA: TGTGCCTGGAGGCGGGCCCCCCAGGAGCTGTTTTTT; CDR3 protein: CAWRRAPQELFF
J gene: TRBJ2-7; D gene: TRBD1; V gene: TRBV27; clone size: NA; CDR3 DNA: TGTGCCAGCAGTTTATCGGACAGGGGGCTTTTCGAGCAGTACTTC; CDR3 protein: CASSLSDRGLFEQYF
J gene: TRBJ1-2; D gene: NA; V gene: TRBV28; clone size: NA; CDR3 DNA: TGTGCCAGCAGTTTAATTATTGGAGCTAACTATGGCTACACCTTC; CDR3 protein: CASSLIIGANYGYTF
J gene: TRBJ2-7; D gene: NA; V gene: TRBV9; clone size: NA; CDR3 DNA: TGTGCCAGCAGCGATGGAGGGGTGCGGCAGTACTTC; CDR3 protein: CASSDGGVRQYF
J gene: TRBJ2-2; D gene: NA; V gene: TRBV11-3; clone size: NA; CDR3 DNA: TGTGCCAGCAGCTTAGACAGGTCGAACACCGGGGAGCTGTTTTTT; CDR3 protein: CASSLDRSNTGELFF
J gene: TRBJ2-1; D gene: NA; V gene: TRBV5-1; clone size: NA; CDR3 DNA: TGCGCCAGCAGCGCCATAGGGAGGGAGCAGTTCTTC; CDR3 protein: CASSAIGREQFF
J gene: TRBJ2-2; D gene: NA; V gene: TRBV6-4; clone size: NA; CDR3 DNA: TGTGCCAGCAGTGTTGGCGAGGCCGGGGAGCTGTTTTTT; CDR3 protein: CASSVGEAGELFF
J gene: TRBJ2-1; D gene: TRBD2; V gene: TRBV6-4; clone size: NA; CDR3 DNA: TGTGCCAGCAGAACCGGGACTAGCGACTACAATGAGCAGTTCTTC; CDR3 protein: CASRTGTSDYNEQFF
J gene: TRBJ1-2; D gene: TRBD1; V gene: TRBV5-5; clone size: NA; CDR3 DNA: TGTGCCAGCAGCCAAGAAACCGCTCCGGACAGGGTATATGGCTACACCTTC; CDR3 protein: CASSQETAPDRVYGYTF
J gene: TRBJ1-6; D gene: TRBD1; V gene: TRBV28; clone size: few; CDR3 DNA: TGTGCCAGCAGTTCTAAGGACAGGGGTAATAATTCACCCCTCCACTTT; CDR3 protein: CASSSKDRGNNSPLHF
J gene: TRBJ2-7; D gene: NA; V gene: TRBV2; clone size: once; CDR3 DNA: TGTGCCAGCGGGGCCTACTACGAGCAGTACTTC; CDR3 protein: CASGAYYEQYF
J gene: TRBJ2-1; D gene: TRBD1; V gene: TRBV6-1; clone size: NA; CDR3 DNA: TGTGCCAGCAGTGAAGGACGGACAGGGGAGATCTTC; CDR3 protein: CASSEGRTGEIF
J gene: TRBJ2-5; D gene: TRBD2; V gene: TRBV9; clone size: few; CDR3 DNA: TGTGCCAGCAGCGTAGTCCCCGGGGGGGAGACCCAGTACTTC; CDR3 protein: CASSVVPGGETQYF